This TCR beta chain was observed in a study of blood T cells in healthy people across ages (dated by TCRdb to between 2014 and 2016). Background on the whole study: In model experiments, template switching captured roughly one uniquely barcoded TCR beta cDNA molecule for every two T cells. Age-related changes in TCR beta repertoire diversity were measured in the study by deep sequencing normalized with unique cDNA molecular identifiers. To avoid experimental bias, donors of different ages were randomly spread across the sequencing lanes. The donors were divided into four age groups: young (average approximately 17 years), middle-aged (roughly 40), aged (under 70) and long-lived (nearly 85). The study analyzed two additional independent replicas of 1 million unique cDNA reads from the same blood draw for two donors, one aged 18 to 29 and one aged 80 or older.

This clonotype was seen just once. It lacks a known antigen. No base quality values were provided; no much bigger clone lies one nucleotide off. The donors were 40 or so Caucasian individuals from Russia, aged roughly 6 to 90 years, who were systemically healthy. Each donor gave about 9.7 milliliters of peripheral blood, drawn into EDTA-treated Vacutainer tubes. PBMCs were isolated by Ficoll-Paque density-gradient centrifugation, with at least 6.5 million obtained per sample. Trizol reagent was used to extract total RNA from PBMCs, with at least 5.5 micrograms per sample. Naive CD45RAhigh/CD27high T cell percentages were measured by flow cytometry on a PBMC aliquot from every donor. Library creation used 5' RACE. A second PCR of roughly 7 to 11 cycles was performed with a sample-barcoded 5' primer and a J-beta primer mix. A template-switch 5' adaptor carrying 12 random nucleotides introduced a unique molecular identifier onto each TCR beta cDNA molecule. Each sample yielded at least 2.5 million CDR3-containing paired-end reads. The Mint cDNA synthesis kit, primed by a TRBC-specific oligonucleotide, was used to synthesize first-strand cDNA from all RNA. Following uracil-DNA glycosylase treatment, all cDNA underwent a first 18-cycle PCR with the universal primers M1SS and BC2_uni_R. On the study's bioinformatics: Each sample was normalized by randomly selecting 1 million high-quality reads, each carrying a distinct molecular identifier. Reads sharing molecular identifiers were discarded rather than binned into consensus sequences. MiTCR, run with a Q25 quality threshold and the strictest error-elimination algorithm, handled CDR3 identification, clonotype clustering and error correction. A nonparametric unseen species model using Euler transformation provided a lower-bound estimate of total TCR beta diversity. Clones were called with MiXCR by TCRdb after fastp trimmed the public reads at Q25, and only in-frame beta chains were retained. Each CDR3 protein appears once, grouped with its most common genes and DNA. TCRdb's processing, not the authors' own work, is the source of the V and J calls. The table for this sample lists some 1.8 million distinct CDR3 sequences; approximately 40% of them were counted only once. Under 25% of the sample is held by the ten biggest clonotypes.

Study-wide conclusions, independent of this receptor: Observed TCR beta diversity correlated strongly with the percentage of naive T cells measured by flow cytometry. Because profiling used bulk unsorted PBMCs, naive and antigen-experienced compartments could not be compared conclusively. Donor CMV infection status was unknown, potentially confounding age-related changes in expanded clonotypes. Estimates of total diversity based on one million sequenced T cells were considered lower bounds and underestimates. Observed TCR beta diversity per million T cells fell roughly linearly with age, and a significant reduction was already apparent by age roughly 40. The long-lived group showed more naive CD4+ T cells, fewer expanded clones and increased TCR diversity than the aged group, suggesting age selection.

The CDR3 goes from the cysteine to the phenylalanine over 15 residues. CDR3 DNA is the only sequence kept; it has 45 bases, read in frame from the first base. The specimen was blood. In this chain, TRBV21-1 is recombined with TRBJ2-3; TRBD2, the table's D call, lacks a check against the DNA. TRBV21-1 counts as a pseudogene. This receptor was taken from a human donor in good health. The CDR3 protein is CASSIRCGSTDTQYF. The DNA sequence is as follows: TGCGCCAGCAGCATTAGGTGCGGGAGCACAGATACGCAGTATTTT.